This T cell receptor beta chain was documented in a study of blood T cell repertoires in COVID-19. The CDR3 consists of 15 residues. Trimming removed 3 bases from V and 1 base from J, with 12 bases in between. The germline V gene encodes CDR1 KGHSH and CDR2 LQKENI. Sequencing used immunoSEQ multiplex PCR; TCRdb keeps in-frame clones, though not all of them. The sample records fewer than 350,000 clones, about 86% being singletons. The gene calls are TRBV18 and TRBJ1-1; tentative D call: TRBD1 (6 bases). The clonotype comes from a woman aged 25 to 39 with COVID-19, enrolled during active disease. The source material was peripheral blood. The CDR3 DNA is TGTGCCAGCTCACCCTCTAGGACAGCGAACACTGAAGCTTTCTTT. This encodes CASSPSRTANTEAFF.